Sequencing of this T cell receptor beta chain was carried out in a study of T cell responses to AZD1222 COVID-19 vaccine. This clone was seen only a few times. Germline lookup yields CDR1 SEHNR and CDR2 FQNEAQ (reference sequence). Trimming removed 5 bases from V and 4 bases from J, with 14 bases in between. CDR3 size: 14 residues. The table came from immunoSEQ multiplex PCR; TCRdb's copy has only in-frame clones and leaves some out. The repertoire includes tens of thousands of clones, roughly 80% of them detected once, and around 7% sits in the top ten. This TCR was recovered from an adult in good health. V and J are TRBV7-9 and TRBJ2-5, with a possible D match to TRBD2 (7 bases). The input for sequencing was peripheral blood, taken on day 0 of AZD1222 vaccination. The CDR3 sequence is CASSQGRERETQYF. CDR3 bases: TGTGCCAGCAGCCAGGGGAGGGAGAGAGAGACCCAGTACTTC.